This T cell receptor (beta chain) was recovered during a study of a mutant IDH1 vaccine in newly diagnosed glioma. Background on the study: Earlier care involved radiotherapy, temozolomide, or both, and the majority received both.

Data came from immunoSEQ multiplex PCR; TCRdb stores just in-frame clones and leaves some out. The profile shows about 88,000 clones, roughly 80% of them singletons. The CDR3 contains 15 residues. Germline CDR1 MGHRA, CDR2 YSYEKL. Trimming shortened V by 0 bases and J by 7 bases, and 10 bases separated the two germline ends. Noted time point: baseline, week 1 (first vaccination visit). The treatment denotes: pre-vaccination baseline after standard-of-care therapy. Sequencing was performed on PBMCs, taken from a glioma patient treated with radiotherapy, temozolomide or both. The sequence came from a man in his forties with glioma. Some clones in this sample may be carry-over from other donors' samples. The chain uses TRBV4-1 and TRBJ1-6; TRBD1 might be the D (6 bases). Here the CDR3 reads CASSQDRGQNSPLHF. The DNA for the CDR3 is TGCGCCAGCAGCCAAGATCGCGGACAGAATTCACCCCTCCACTTT.